This is a list of T cell receptor beta chains from one sample in a study of T cell responses to AZD1222 COVID-19 vaccine. TCRdb keeps only in-frame clones here, not all; method: immunoSEQ multiplex PCR. The sample includes 50,000 to 55,000 clones, about 91% of them seen just once. This sample comprised peripheral blood, obtained 28 days after the second AZD1222 dose. The receptor set was obtained from an adult who received the AZD1222 COVID-19 vaccine. CDR3s include the opening cysteine and the closing phenylalanine or tryptophan. A D gene is named only where the DNA matches it firmly. Size is omitted from some rows. Given values are once, few, many or a class for expanded clones.

V gene	J gene	D gene	clone size	CDR3 protein	CDR3 DNA
TRBV5-4	TRBJ2-7	-	-	CASSLVGGSSYEQYF	TGTGCCAGCAGCTTGGTAGGTGGGAGCTCATACGAGCAGTACTTC
TRBV7-6	TRBJ1-2	-	-	CASSLGAGSGYTF	TGTGCCAGCAGCTTAGGGGCAGGGAGTGGCTACACCTTC
TRBV27	TRBJ2-2	TRBD2	-	CASSLYSAGVDTGELFF	TGTGCCAGCAGTTTATACTCTGCGGGAGTTGACACCGGGGAGCTGTTTTTT
TRBV19	TRBJ2-6	TRBD1	-	CASSVPGGGANVLTF	TGTGCCAGTAGTGTGCCAGGGGGTGGGGCCAACGTCCTGACTTTC
TRBV2	TRBJ1-3	-	-	CASSFRDWAGNTIYF	TGTGCCAGCAGTTTTCGGGACTGGGCTGGAAACACCATATATTTT
TRBV6-5	TRBJ2-5	-	-	CASRRETQYF	TGTGCCAGCCGGAGAGAGACCCAGTACTTC
TRBV6-5	TRBJ1-1	-	-	CASIVQALNTEAFF	TGTGCCAGCATTGTTCAGGCGCTGAACACTGAAGCTTTCTTT
TRBV28	TRBJ1-6	-	once	CASSLSPGPLHF	TGTGCCAGCAGTTTAAGCCCTGGACCCCTCCACTTT
TRBV27	TRBJ1-4	TRBD1	-	CASKLWGDRSPRNEKLFF	TGTGCCAGCAAACTTTGGGGGGACAGGTCCCCGAGGAATGAAAAACTGTTTTTT
TRBV7-6	TRBJ2-5	-	-	CASSLGAVQETQYF	TGTGCCAGCAGCCTGGGCGCGGTCCAAGAGACCCAGTACTTC
TRBV29-1	TRBJ2-1	TRBD1	-	CSVAGTEPYNEQFF	TGCAGCGTTGCCGGGACAGAGCCTTACAATGAGCAGTTCTTC
TRBV9	TRBJ1-5	-	-	CASSVGQGSQPQHF	TGTGCCAGCAGCGTGGGCCAGGGGAGCCAGCCCCAGCATTTT
TRBV7-6	TRBJ1-1	-	once	CASSLRAGGGTEAFF	TGTGCCAGCAGCTTAAGGGCCGGGGGCGGAACTGAAGCTTTCTTT
TRBV10-2	TRBJ1-5	-	-	CASGRDPGNQPQHF	TGCGCCAGCGGCCGGGACCCAGGCAATCAGCCCCAGCATTTT
TRBV6-5	TRBJ2-2	-	-	CASSNYAGELFF	TGTGCCAGCAGTAACTACGCCGGGGAGCTGTTTTTT
TRBV5-5	TRBJ1-1	-	-	CASEFGRNTEAFF	TGTGCCAGCGAGTTCGGGAGGAACACTGAAGCTTTCTTT
TRBV19	TRBJ1-5	-	-	CASSTLNTRLLSNQPQHF	TGTGCCAGTAGTACCTTAAATACTAGGCTCCTGAGCAATCAGCCCCAGCATTTT
TRBV29-1	TRBJ2-7	-	once	CSVGTGVYEQYF	TGCAGCGTTGGGACCGGAGTTTACGAGCAGTACTTC
TRBV9	TRBJ2-1	-	-	CASSIQATRIAEQFF	TGTGCCAGCAGCATCCAGGCCACTAGGATCGCTGAGCAGTTCTTC
TRBV5-1	TRBJ2-3	-	-	CASSLASSTDTQYF	TGCGCCAGCAGCTTGGCCTCTAGCACAGATACGCAGTATTTT
TRBV2	TRBJ1-6	-	-	CASSEALGSNSPLHF	TGTGCCAGCAGTGAAGCGTTGGGGTCTAATTCACCCCTCCACTTT
TRBV5-1	TRBJ1-3	-	-	CASSLRGPDGNSGNTIYF	TGCGCCAGCAGCTTAAGAGGCCCGGACGGAAACTCTGGAAACACCATATATTTT
TRBV5-1	TRBJ2-7	TRBD1	-	CASSRQGGPYEQYF	TGCGCCAGCAGCCGACAGGGGGGTCCCTACGAGCAGTACTTC
TRBV11-1	TRBJ2-3	-	-	CASQSYGSPTDTQYF	TGTGCCAGCCAGTCGTACGGGTCCCCCACAGATACGCAGTATTTT
TRBV5-1	TRBJ2-7	-	-	CASSLGQQGGSYEQYF	TGCGCCAGCAGCTTGGGGCAACAGGGTGGCTCCTACGAGCAGTACTTC
TRBV30	TRBJ2-5	-	-	CAWSVKETQYF	TGTGCCTGGAGTGTAAAAGAGACCCAGTACTTC
TRBV3-1/TRBV3-2	TRBJ2-1	-	-	CASSHSGGPNEQFF	TGTGCCAGCAGCCATAGTGGGGGGCCCAATGAGCAGTTCTTC
TRBV18	TRBJ2-3	TRBD2	-	CASSPATSGRTDTQYF	TGTGCCAGCTCACCCGCGACTAGCGGGAGGACAGATACGCAGTATTTT
TRBV25-1	TRBJ2-3	-	-	CASSELRDTQYF	TGTGCCAGCAGTGAATTAAGGGATACGCAGTATTTT
TRBV7-6	TRBJ1-5	-	-	CASSLSRDQPQHF	TGTGCCAGCAGCTTATCCAGGGATCAGCCCCAGCATTTT
TRBV29-1	TRBJ2-7	-	-	CSVFSGHEQYF	TGCAGCGTATTTTCCGGACACGAGCAGTACTTC
TRBV9	TRBJ2-2	TRBD1	-	CASTPTGTNTGELFF	TGTGCCAGCACCCCGACAGGGACCAACACCGGGGAGCTGTTTTTT
TRBV15	TRBJ2-3	-	-	CATSGRGVGHTDTQYF	TGTGCCACCAGCGGCCGAGGGGTAGGACACACAGATACGCAGTATTTT
TRBV6-5	TRBJ2-5	-	-	CASRRLAGETQYF	TGTGCCAGCAGACGTCTAGCTGGGGAGACCCAGTACTTC
TRBV19	TRBJ1-6	-	-	CASSQKWNSPLHF	TGTGCCAGTAGTCAGAAGTGGAATTCACCCCTCCACTTT
TRBV21-1	TRBJ2-7	-	-	CASSKSALDRGQHEQYF	TGTGCCAGCAGCAAAAGCGCCCTGGACAGGGGGCAACACGAGCAGTACTTC
TRBV3-1/TRBV3-2	TRBJ2-1	-	-	CASSQDYGAYNEQFF	TGTGCCAGCAGCCAAGATTACGGGGCCTACAATGAGCAGTTCTTC
TRBV7-8	TRBJ1-6	-	-	CASLARPSYNSPLHF	TGTGCCAGCCTAGCTAGGCCCTCCTATAATTCACCCCTCCACTTT
TRBV5-1	TRBJ1-2	-	-	CASSLGEHGYTF	TGCGCCAGCAGCTTGGGAGAGCACGGCTACACCTTC
TRBV30	TRBJ1-2	-	once	CAWSVEEEGNYGYTF	TGTGCCTGGAGTGTGGAGGAAGAGGGGAACTATGGCTACACCTTC